This T cell receptor beta chain was sequenced during a study of blood T cell repertoires in COVID-19. Turning to the study itself: From the United States, Italy and Spain came samples of acute and convalescent COVID-19. From T cells, B-cell-depleted T cells, or PBMCs came the material, which was cDNA or gDNA.

The CDR3 totals 13 residues. V lost 8 bases and J lost 3, with 11 bases in between. CDR1 is SNHLY and CDR2 is FYNNEI in the germline V gene. As originally analysed: Reference gene primer amplification in the assay estimated nucleated cell counts. Repertoires were generated with immunoSEQ multiplex PCR, while TCRdb's copy carries only in-frame clones and drops some. Clone size and the V and J calls come from that table; the DNA yielded D and trimming. The table includes approximately 31,000 clones, approximately 93% detected once. Sequences were obtained from peripheral blood. This TCR derives from a man in his sixties with acute or convalescent COVID-19. The rearrangement uses TRBV2 and TRBJ1-3; possible D gene TRBD1, 5 bases. CDR3 coding DNA: TGTGCCAGCGGCGACAGAGTTGGAAACACCATATATTTT. Translating it yields CASGDRVGNTIYF.